Below, 13 T cell receptor beta chains from the same sample are listed, as sequenced in a study of graft-versus-host responses after intestinal transplantation. The antigens these receptors bind are not known. Sequencing was performed with immunoSEQ multiplex PCR; in TCRdb, only in-frame clones are kept and a portion is missing. Among 130,000 or so clones listed, 85% to 95% were seen once. The sample in question was unstimulated CD4+ T cells sorted from spleen or lymph node cells, obtained before intestinal transplant. These receptors were obtained from a human donor who received an intestinal transplant.

J is TRBJ2-5 and V is TRBV2; D not resolved. V was shortened by 3 bases and J by 5 bases, with 13 bases between the two germline ends. Germline assignment: CDR1 SNHLY and CDR2 FYNNEI. The CDR3 has 14 amino acids. The CDR3 DNA is TGTGCCAGCAGTGAGGGAAGGGTGAGGGAGACCCAGTACTTC. Protein sequence: CASSEGRVRETQYF.

The rearrangement links TRBV6-5 to TRBJ2-7; a possible D gene is TRBD2 (5 bases). CDR1 MNHEY and CDR2 SVGAGI come from the germline V gene. The ends were cut back, 5 bases at V and 1 base at J, with 12 bases in the middle. This CDR3 is built from 14 residues. The CDR3 region is CASSVTRLSYEQYF. CDR3 sequence (DNA): TGTGCCAGCAGTGTCACTAGGTTGTCCTACGAGCAGTACTTC.

In its sample, this clone was seen once. V and J are TRBV5-7 and TRBJ2-7; TRBD1 is a possible D gene (6 bases). TRBV5-7 is treated as an ORF (open reading frame) with a function not yet certain. V lost 6 bases, J lost 9 bases, and 13 bases lay in between. The CDR3 loop spans 11 amino acids. CDR3 residues: CASTTGHRQYF. CDR3 sequence (DNA): TGTGCCAGCACCACGGGACACCGGCAGTACTTC.

This sequence joins TRBV2 and TRBJ2-7, with 7 positions matching TRBD2. From germline, CDR1 is SNHLY and CDR2 FYNNEI. The CDR3 spans 13 residues. The J segment lost 4 bases and the V segment lost 7 bases, leaving 7 bases of the junction unmatched. CDR3 bases: TGTGCCAGCACCTTAACTAGCGAATACGAGCAGTACTTC. Translated: CASTLTSEYEQYF.

The genes are TRBV20-1 and TRBJ2-3; D unresolved. This CDR3 contains 10 residues. The germline V and J ends were trimmed by 4 bases and 7 bases, with 6 bases remaining between them. Germline CDR1 reads DFQATT; CDR2 reads SNEGSKA (reference sequence). The CDR3, as DNA: TGCAGTGCTAATATGAATACGCAGTATTTT. Amino acid sequence: CSANMNTQYF.

V gene TRBV9 combines with J gene TRBJ2-7; D unresolved. The CDR3 is made up of 13 amino acids. Germline CDR1 and CDR2: SGDLS and YYNGEE. V lost 3 bases, J lost 5 bases, and 12 bases lay in between. The CDR3 is CASSATPGHEQYF. The CDR3 nucleotides read TGTGCCAGCAGCGCCACCCCGGGCCACGAGCAGTACTTC.

For this clone: Given the absence of the conserved phenylalanine or tryptophan at the CDR3 end, a read error is likely. The DNA is omitted, as the CDR3 cannot be located on it reliably, and the CDR3 follows TCRdb's listing. The V and J genes are TRBV28 and TRBJ2-4; the D call in the table, TRBD1, was not verified against the DNA. The CDR3 totals 13 residues, both ends included. From germline, CDR1 is MDHEN and CDR2 SYDVKM. The CDR3 loop is CASRPWTAPGRYL.

This clone appeared once. The rearrangement uses TRBV28 and TRBJ1-4; 7 bases are shared with TRBD1. V was clipped by 7 bases and J by 4 bases; unmatched bases: 9. Germline-derived CDR1 and CDR2 are MDHEN and SYDVKM. The length of the CDR3 is 15 residues. CDR3 in amino acids: CASNPYRGLNEKLFF. The CDR3 DNA reads as TGTGCCAGCAATCCTTACAGGGGCCTTAATGAAAAACTGTTTTTT.

The V call is TRBV28, the J call TRBJ2-2; 10 nucleotides agree with TRBD1. V was clipped by 4 bases and J by 6 bases; unmatched bases: 2. Germline loops: CDR1 MDHEN, CDR2 SYDVKM. This CDR3 is 14 amino acids long. CDR3 sequence reads: CASSWDRGAGELFF. CDR3 nucleotides: TGTGCCAGCAGTTGGGACAGGGGTGCCGGGGAGCTGTTTTTT. Based on the CDR3 plus reference TRBV28 and TRBJ2-2, the full variable domain is DVKVTQSSRYLVKRTGEKVFLECVQDMDHENMFWYRQDPGLGLRLIYFSYDVKMKEKGDIPEGYSVSREKKERFSLILESASTNQTSMYLCASSWDRGAGELFFGEGSRLTVL.

This chain uses TRBV5-1 with TRBJ2-7, with D perhaps matching TRBD1 or TRBD2 (5 bases each). Germline values: CDR1 SGHRS, CDR2 YFSETQ. V was trimmed by 3 bases and J by 5 bases, leaving 18 bases between them. The CDR3 loop spans 15 amino acids. The CDR3 reads CASSWGNLDLDEQYF. In DNA, the CDR3 is TGCGCCAGCAGCTGGGGGAATTTGGATTTGGACGAGCAGTACTTC. Together with reference TRBV5-1 and TRBJ2-7, the CDR3 gives the full variable domain: KAGVTQTPRYLIKTRGQQVTLSCSPISGHRSVSWYQQTPGQGLQFLFEYFSETQRNKGNFPGRFSGRQFSNSRSEMNVSTLELGDSALYLCASSWGNLDLDEQYFGPGTRLTVT.

The CDR3 DNA sequence: TGCAGCGTTGGACAGGGGAACAATCAGCCCCAGCATTTT. This codes for CSVGQGNNQPQHF. The V gene is TRBV29-1, the J gene TRBJ1-5; 8 bases are shared with TRBD1. The trim removed 4 bases at V and 3 bases at J, leaving 2 bases unmatched. The CDR3 totals 13 residues. Germline V gene sequence: CDR1 SQVTM, CDR2 ANQGSEA. Full variable domain (outside the CDR3, taken from reference TRBV29-1 and TRBJ1-5): SAVISQKPSRDICQRGTSLTIQCQVDSQVTMMFWYRQQPGQSLTLIATANQGSEATYESGFVIDKFPISRPNLTFSTLTVSNMSPEDSSIYLCSVGQGNNQPQHFGDGTRLSIL.

The J gene is TRBJ2-6, the V gene TRBV5-6, with D unresolved. The CDR3 sequence is 18 residues long. Trimming removed 0 bases from V and 1 base from J, with 14 bases in between. The V gene's germline CDR1 is SGHDT and CDR2 YYEEEE. In DNA, the CDR3 is TGTGCCAGCAGCTTGGGGCCTTTGGGCCCATCTGGGGCCAACGTCCTGACTTTC. As protein: CASSLGPLGPSGANVLTF.

The sample holds a few counts of this clone. V gene TRBV5-1 combines with J gene TRBJ1-4, with D tentatively TRBD1 (6 bases). V lost 0 bases and J 7 bases, leaving 13 bases between the germline ends. Looked up from germline, CDR1 is SGHRS and CDR2 is YFSETQ. CDR3 size: 15 residues. CDR3 in amino acids: CASSLVGGLGEKLFF. CDR3 bases: TGCGCCAGCAGCTTGGTTGGGGGGCTGGGTGAAAAACTGTTTTTT.